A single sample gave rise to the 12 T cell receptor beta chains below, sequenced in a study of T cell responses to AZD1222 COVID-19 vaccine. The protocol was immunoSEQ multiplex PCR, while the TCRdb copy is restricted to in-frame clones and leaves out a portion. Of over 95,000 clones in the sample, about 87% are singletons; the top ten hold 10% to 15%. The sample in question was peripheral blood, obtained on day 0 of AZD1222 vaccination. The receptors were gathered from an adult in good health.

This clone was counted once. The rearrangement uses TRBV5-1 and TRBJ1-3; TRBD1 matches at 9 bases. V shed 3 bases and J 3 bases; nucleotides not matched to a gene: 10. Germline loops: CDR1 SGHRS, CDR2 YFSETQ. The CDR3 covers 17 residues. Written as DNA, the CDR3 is TGCGCCAGCAGCTCACGAACCGGGACAGGGAGTGGAAACACCATATATTTT. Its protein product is CASSSRTGTGSGNTIYF.

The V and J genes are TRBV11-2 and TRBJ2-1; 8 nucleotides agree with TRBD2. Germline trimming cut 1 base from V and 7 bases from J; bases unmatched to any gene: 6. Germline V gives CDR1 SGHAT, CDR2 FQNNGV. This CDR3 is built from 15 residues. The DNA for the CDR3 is TGTGCCAGCAGCTTAGTAGCGGGGTTTCGGAATGAGCAGTTCTTC. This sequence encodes CASSLVAGFRNEQFF.

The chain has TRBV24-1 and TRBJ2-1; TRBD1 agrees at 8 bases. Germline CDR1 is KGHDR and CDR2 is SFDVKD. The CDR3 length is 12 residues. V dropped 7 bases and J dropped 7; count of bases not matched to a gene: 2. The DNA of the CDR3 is TGTGCCACCAGAAACAGGGGGAATGAGCAGTTCTTC. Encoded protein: CATRNRGNEQFF.

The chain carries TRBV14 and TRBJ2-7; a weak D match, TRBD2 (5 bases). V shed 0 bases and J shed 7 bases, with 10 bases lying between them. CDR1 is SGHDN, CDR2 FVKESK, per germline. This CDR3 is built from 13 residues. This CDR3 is CASSQDFTREQYF. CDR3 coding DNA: TGTGCCAGCAGCCAAGATTTCACTAGGGAGCAGTACTTC.

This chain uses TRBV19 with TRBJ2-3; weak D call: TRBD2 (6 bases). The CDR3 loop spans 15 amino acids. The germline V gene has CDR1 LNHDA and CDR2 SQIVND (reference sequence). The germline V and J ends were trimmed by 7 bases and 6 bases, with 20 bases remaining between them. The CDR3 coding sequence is TGTGCCAGTACTCTTAGCGGACCAACCGGGGATACGCAGTATTTT. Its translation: CASTLSGPTGDTQYF.

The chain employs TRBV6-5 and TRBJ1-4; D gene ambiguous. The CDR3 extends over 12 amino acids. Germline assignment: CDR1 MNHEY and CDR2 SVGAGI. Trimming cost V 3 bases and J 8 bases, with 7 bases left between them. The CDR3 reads CASSYVREKLFF. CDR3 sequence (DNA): TGTGCCAGCAGTTATGTCAGGGAAAAACTGTTTTTT.

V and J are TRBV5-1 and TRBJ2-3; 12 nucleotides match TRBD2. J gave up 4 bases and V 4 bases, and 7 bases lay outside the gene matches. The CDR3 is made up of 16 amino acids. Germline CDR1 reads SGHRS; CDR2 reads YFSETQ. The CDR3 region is CASSRRTSGTADTQYF. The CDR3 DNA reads TGCGCCAGCAGCCGGCGGACTAGCGGGACAGCAGATACGCAGTATTTT.

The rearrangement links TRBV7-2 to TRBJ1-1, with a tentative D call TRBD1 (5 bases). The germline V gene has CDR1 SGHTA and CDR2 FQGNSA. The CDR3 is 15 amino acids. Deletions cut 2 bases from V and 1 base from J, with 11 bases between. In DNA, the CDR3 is TGTGCCAGCAGCTTACTGGGGGGGTGGAACACTGAAGCTTTCTTT. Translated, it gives CASSLLGGWNTEAFF.

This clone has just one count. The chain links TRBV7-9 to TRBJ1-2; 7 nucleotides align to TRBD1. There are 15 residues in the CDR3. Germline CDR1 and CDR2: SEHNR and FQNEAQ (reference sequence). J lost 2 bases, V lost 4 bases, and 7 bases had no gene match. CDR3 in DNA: TGTGCCAGCAGCTGGACGCGGGACAGAAACTATGGCTACACCTTC. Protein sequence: CASSWTRDRNYGYTF.

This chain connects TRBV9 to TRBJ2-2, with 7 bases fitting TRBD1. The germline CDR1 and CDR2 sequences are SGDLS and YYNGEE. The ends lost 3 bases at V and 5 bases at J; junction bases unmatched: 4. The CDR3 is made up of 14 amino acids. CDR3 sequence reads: CASSAADRTGELFF. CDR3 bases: TGTGCCAGCAGCGCTGCGGACAGGACCGGGGAGCTGTTTTTT.

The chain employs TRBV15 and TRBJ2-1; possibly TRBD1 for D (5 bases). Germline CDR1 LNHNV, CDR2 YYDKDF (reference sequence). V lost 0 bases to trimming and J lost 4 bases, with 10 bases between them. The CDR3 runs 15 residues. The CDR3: CATSRDLTAYNEQFF. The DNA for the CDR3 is TGTGCCACCAGCAGAGATTTGACAGCTTACAATGAGCAGTTCTTC.

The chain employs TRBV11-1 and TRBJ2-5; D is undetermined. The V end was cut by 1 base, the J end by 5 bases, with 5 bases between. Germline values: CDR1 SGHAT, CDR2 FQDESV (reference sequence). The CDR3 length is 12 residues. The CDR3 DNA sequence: TGTGCCAGCAGCTTAGATGGGGAGACCCAGTACTTC. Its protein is CASSLDGETQYF. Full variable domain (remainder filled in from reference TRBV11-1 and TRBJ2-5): EAEVAQSPRYKITEKSQAVAFWCDPISGHATLYWYRQILGQGPELLVQFQDESVVDDSQLPKDRFSAERLKGVDSTLKIQPAELGDSAMYLCASSLDGETQYFGPGTRLLVL.